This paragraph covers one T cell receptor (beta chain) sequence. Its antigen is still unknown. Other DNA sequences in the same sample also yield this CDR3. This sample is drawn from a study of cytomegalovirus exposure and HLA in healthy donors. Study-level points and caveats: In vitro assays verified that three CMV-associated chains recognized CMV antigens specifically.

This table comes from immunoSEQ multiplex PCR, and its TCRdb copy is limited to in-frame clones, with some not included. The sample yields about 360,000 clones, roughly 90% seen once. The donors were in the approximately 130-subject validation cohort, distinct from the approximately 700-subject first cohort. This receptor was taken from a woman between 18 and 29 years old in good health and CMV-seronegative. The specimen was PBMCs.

CDR3 amino acids: CASSEQGVYGYTF. For the CDR3, the DNA is TGTGCCAGCAGTGAACAGGGGGTGTATGGCTACACCTTC. V gene TRBV2 combines with J gene TRBJ1-2; TRBD1 agrees at 7 bases. Germline V gene sequence: CDR1 SNHLY, CDR2 FYNNEI. There are 13 residues in the CDR3. Germline trimming cut 2 bases from V and 5 bases from J; bases unmatched to any gene: 2.